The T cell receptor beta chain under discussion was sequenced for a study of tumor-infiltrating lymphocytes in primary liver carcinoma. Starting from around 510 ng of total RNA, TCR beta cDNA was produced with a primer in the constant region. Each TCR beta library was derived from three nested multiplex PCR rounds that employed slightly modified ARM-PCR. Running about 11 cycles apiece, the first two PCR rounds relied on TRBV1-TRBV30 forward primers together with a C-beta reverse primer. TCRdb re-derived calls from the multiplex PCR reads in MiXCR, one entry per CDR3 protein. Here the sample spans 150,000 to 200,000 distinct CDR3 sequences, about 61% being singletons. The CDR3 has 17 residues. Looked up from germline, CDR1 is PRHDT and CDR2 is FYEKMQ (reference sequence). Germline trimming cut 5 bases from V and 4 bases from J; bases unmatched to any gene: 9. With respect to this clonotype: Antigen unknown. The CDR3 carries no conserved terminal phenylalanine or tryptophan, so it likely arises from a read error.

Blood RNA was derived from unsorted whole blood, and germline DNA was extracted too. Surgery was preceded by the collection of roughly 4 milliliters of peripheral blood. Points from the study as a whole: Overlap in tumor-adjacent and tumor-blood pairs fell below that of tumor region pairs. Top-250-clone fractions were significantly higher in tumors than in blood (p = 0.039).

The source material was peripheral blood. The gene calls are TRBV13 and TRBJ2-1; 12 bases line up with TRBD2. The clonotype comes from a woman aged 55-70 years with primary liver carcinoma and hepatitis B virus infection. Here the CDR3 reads CASSGRDGLAGYNEQFL. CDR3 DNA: TGTGCCAGCAGCGGAAGAGATGGACTAGCGGGATACAATGAGCAGTTCCTC.